The source of this T cell receptor (beta chain) is a study of CD8 T cells in ankylosing spondylitis. Findings and caveats of the study: Within matched ankylosing spondylitis synovial fluid, disease-linked clones were reportedly significantly enriched. Several highly homologous variants made up a TCR beta motif that seemed to typify ankylosing spondylitis blood.

This clonotype was observed a handful of times. Its antigen is unknown. CDR3 length equals 14 residues. Germline-derived CDR1 and CDR2 are SNHLY and FYNNEI. V was pared by 6 bases and J by 2 bases, with 14 bases between. The authors made TCR beta libraries by quantitative 5'-RACE with molecular barcodes. TCRdb re-called the 5' RACE reads with MiXCR, one entry per CDR3 protein. The sample records 200,000 to 250,000 distinct CDR3 sequences, 15% to 20% being singletons. V usage is TRBV2 and J usage is TRBJ2-7; the D is unclear. The sequence derives from a male donor with ankylosing spondylitis. What was sequenced was blood, either unsorted or a sorted T cell fraction (not recorded which). The CDR3 spells CASSRTSNPYEQYF. For the CDR3, the DNA is TGTGCCAGCAGCCGCACTTCGAACCCCTACGAGCAGTACTTC.